The 18 T cell receptor beta chains in this list originate from one sample, sequenced in a study of shared clonotypes between healthy human individuals (dated by TCRdb to 2020 to 2021). The library was obtained by the immunoSEQ multiplex PCR assay. Imported from immuneACCESS, the table was reduced by TCRdb to in-frame sequences with V and J called. These copies leave out some clones; in studies compared against another copy, an unresolved V gene accounts for under half, and the cause of the remainder is not known. The table for this sample lists 2 million or so clones; roughly 95% of them were counted only once. The ten top clones hold 0.1% to 0.15% of the sample. The sequenced material came from naive CD4+ T cells sorted from blood. Per the publication, the cell subset or site label means: CD45RA+ positively selected. Receptor source: a man aged 18 to 35 in good health.

In this sample, this clone turned up once. This sequence joins TRBV6-1 and TRBJ2-2; 9 bases are a match to TRBD1. The V segment lost 0 bases and the J segment 2 bases; nucleotides outside the gene matches: 7. Germline values: CDR1 MNHNS, CDR2 SASEGT. The CDR3 runs 18 residues. The DNA for the CDR3 is TGTGCCAGCAGTGAAGCGGGAGGACAGGGGCTCAACACCGGGGAGCTGTTTTTT. This gives the protein CASSEAGGQGLNTGELFF.

The chain couples TRBV28 to TRBJ2-7, with unresolved D. The germline gives CDR1 MDHEN, CDR2 SYDVKM. The CDR3 totals 16 residues. V shed 4 bases and J shed 5 bases, with 21 bases lying between them. The CDR3 is CASSSHAEIRPHEQYF. CDR3 nucleotide sequence: TGTGCCAGCAGTTCCCATGCCGAGATTCGGCCCCACGAGCAGTACTTC.

This clone came up once. The CDR3: CASSGLKEQFF. Here the CDR3 DNA reads TGTGCCAGCAGCGGGCTGAAGGAGCAGTTCTTC. This chain joins TRBV5-5 and TRBJ2-1; D call uncertain. The length of the CDR3 is 11 residues. The ends were cut back, 4 bases at V and 10 bases at J, with 9 bases in the middle. In germline, CDR1 is SGHKS, CDR2 YYEKEE (reference sequence).

The rearrangement uses TRBV7-8 and TRBJ2-7; weak D call: TRBD1 (5 bases). Germline V gene sequence: CDR1 SGHVS, CDR2 FQNEAQ. Trimming took off 5 bases at V and 6 bases at J, with 17 bases between the two ends. The CDR3 has 14 amino acids. The CDR3 DNA reads TGTGCCAGCAGCCATATGAGAGACAGTCGCGAGCAGTACTTC. It specifies CASSHMRDSREQYF.

This rearrangement joins TRBV30 to TRBJ1-5, with D perhaps matching TRBD1 (5 bases). Germline V CDR1 and CDR2: GTSNPN, SVGIG (reference sequence). This CDR3 comprises 14 residues. Trimming pared 1 base from V and 2 bases from J, leaving 9 bases between. The CDR3 sequence: CAWSDGTRNQPQHF. The CDR3 bases are TGTGCCTGGAGTGACGGGACCCGCAATCAGCCCCAGCATTTT.

V gene TRBV5-1 combines with J gene TRBJ1-3; D not resolved. Germline CDR1 reads SGHRS; CDR2 reads YFSETQ. The V end was cut by 4 bases, the J end by 4 bases, with 24 bases between. The CDR3 has 18 residues. The CDR3 DNA is TGCGCCAGCAGCCTAGATGGGGAATCAAGGACGTCGGGAAACACCATATATTTT. Amino acids: CASSLDGESRTSGNTIYF.

The chain is built from TRBV18 and TRBJ2-7; tentative D call: TRBD1 (5 bases). Germline CDR1 KGHSH, CDR2 LQKENI. The CDR3 runs to 14 residues. The ends were cut back, 3 bases at V and 2 bases at J, with 11 bases in the middle. The CDR3 protein is CASSPSRATYEQYF. In DNA, the CDR3 is TGTGCCAGCTCACCTTCCAGGGCCACCTACGAGCAGTACTTC.

This clone was counted once. The chain uses TRBV4-1 and TRBJ2-5, with D possibly being TRBD2 (7 bases). The CDR3 has 15 residues. The V and J ends lost 6 bases and 1 base respectively, with 15 bases between them. The germline gives CDR1 MGHRA, CDR2 YSYEKL. The CDR3 spells CASRKIGGAQETQYF. The CDR3 nucleotides are TGCGCCAGCAGAAAAATAGGGGGGGCCCAAGAGACCCAGTACTTC.

This clone has only one observation. The J gene is TRBJ1-6, the V gene TRBV27, with unresolved D. The CDR3 is made up of 13 amino acids. CDR1 is MNHEY and CDR2 is SMNVEV in the germline V gene (reference sequence). The V end was cut by 2 bases, the J end by 6 bases, with 5 bases between. The CDR3 nucleotides are TGTGCCAGCAGTTTAATCCGTAATTCACCCCTCCACTTT. Protein product: CASSLIRNSPLHF.

This clone has more than one count but fewer than ten. Additional DNA sequences in this sample encode the identical CDR3. The chain joins TRBV5-1 to TRBJ2-3; D is undetermined. With 0 bases removed from V and 1 base from J, the gap between germline ends came to 6 bases. The length of the CDR3 is 14 residues. Germline assignment: CDR1 SGHRS and CDR2 YFSETQ. DNA for the CDR3: TGCGCCAGCAGCTTGGAGGGTCGCACAGATACGCAGTATTTT. Amino acids: CASSLEGRTDTQYF.

The V gene is TRBV19, the J gene TRBJ2-4, with 12 bases matching TRBD2. This CDR3 region has 17 residues. Germline V gene data show CDR1 as LNHDA and CDR2 as SQIVND (reference sequence). V shed 9 bases and J 1 base; nucleotides not matched to a gene: 10. CDR3 DNA: TGTGCCAGGTGGGTCCTAGCGGGAGGGCGGGCCAAAAACATTCAGTACTTC. It codes for CARWVLAGGRAKNIQYF.

The chain couples TRBV4-1 to TRBJ2-5, with 8 bases identical to TRBD2. Germline V gives CDR1 MGHRA, CDR2 YSYEKL. The junction had 6 bases not matched to a gene; V was cut back by 6 bases and J by 0 bases. The CDR3 totals 15 residues. CDR3 protein: CASRSSGAYQETQYF. Written as DNA, the CDR3 is TGCGCCAGCAGGAGTAGCGGGGCGTACCAAGAGACCCAGTACTTC.

This clone was counted ten times or more. Other nucleotide sequences in the sample specify the same CDR3. The CDR3 spells CATSRGVGQLNQPQHF. The CDR3 DNA follows: TGTGCCACCAGCAGAGGGGTTGGACAGCTCAATCAGCCCCAGCATTTT. The rearrangement links TRBV15 to TRBJ1-5; D is possibly TRBD1 (6 bases). Trimming pared 1 base from V and 3 bases from J, leaving 13 bases between. CDR1 and CDR2 (germline): LNHNV, YYDKDF (reference sequence). This CDR3 is built from 16 residues.

The chain links TRBV5-6 to TRBJ1-3; no clear D. CDR1 is SGHDT, CDR2 YYEEEE, per germline. The CDR3 is made up of 16 amino acids. Between the trimmed V and J ends, which lost 1 base and 3 bases, there was a span of 14 bases. CDR3 amino acids: CASSLFQQLRGNTIYF. CDR3 bases: TGTGCCAGCAGCTTGTTCCAGCAACTGCGTGGAAACACCATATATTTT.

The genes are TRBV5-1 and TRBJ2-1, with D unclear. CDR3 length: 13 amino acids. Trimming pared 3 bases from V and 9 bases from J, leaving 13 bases between. Germline V CDR1 and CDR2: SGHRS, YFSETQ. CDR3 bases: TGCGCCAGCAGCTCCAGACTGGCCGCTGAGCAGTTCTTC. It translates to CASSSRLAAEQFF.

V gene TRBV13 combines with J gene TRBJ2-7, with TRBD2 matching over 9 bases. V shed 1 base, J shed 2 bases, and the junction held 6 bases outside the gene matches. The CDR3 has 16 residues. Germline lookup yields CDR1 PRHDT and CDR2 FYEKMQ (reference sequence). This CDR3 is CASSLEGAGGPYEQYF. The CDR3 nucleotides are TGTGCCAGCAGCTTAGAGGGAGCGGGGGGTCCCTACGAGCAGTACTTC.

Of note for this clone: A much larger clone is a single base away; this may be a read error. V usage is TRBV4-1 and J usage is TRBJ2-2, with TRBD2 matching 10 bases. Germline assignment: CDR1 MGHRA and CDR2 YSYEKL. The CDR3 has 18 amino acids. Losses at the gene ends were 0 bases for V and 4 bases for J; bases not matched to a gene: 8. The CDR3: CASSQDAIAGGSTGELFF. As DNA, the CDR3 is TGCGCCAGCAGCCAAGATGCGATAGCGGGGGGAAGCACCGGGGAGCTGTTTTTT.

The chain uses TRBV2 and TRBJ1-4, with D perhaps matching TRBD1 (6 bases). Trimming pared 10 bases from V and 6 bases from J, leaving 15 bases between. Per germline, CDR1 SNHLY and CDR2 FYNNEI. The CDR3 contains 13 residues. The CDR3 loop is CATNRVEDEKLFF. CDR3 nucleotide sequence: TGTGCCACAAACAGGGTGGAGGATGAAAAACTGTTTTTT.